This TCR beta chain was found in a study of T-cell memory formation after mild COVID-19. Study-wide background: Clusters of TCRs were largely donor specific.

Via MiXCR, TCRdb re-called the 5' RACE reads, giving one row per CDR3 protein. This table has about 430,000 distinct CDR3 sequences, 20% to 25% appearing once. V lost 5 bases, J lost 5 bases, and 11 bases stayed unmatched. The CDR3 sequence is 15 residues long. Germline CDR1 and CDR2: MNHEY and SMNVEV (reference sequence). The clonotype comes from an adult woman who had mild COVID-19 (a few samples of this study predate the infection). Cell type and time point are not known. What was sequenced was PBMCs or a T cell subset sorted from them (not recorded which). The rearrangement uses TRBV27 and TRBJ1-1, with TRBD1 identical over 7 bases. The CDR3 DNA reads TGTGCCAGCAGTACCCACACAGGGGACGGGACTGAAGCTTTCTTT. The encoded protein is CASSTHTGDGTEAFF.